This TCR beta chain was recovered during a study of technical replicates of blood from a few donors (TCRdb year 2017). For CDR1 and CDR2, the germline V gene lists SGHRS and YFSETQ. V gives up 3 bases and J gives up 6 bases, and the segment between their germline ends measures 16 bases. There are 14 amino acids in the CDR3, from cysteine to phenylalanine inclusive. CDR3 DNA only is kept here, 42 bases in frame from base 1. Library preparation used the immunoSEQ multiplex PCR assay. Here the immuneACCESS table is served through TCRdb, limited to in-frame sequences with V and J called. Missing clones are a known gap in these copies; in checked studies unresolved V genes cover under half, and the rest lacks a known reason. The sample includes under 90,000 clones, with approximately 94% observed a single time. The top ten clones comprise 0.25% of the sample. This clone was observed once. Its antigen is unknown. Per-base quality was not reported, and no clone a single base away is much larger than it.

This TCR was recovered from a human donor in good health. In this chain, TRBV5-1 is recombined with TRBJ2-7; the D region possibly corresponds to TRBD1 (6 bases align). The sample taken for sequencing was T cells isolated from PBMCs. The CDR3 is CASSSPDSPAEQYF. The bases read TGCGCCAGCAGCTCTCCGGACAGTCCCGCCGAGCAGTACTTC. Reference TRBV5-1 and TRBJ2-7 proteins supply the regions before and after the CDR3; the full variable domain is: KAGVTQTPRYLIKTRGQQVTLSCSPISGHRSVSWYQQTPGQGLQFLFEYFSETQRNKGNFPGRFSGRQFSNSRSEMNVSTLELGDSALYLCASSSPDSPAEQYFGPGTRLTVT.